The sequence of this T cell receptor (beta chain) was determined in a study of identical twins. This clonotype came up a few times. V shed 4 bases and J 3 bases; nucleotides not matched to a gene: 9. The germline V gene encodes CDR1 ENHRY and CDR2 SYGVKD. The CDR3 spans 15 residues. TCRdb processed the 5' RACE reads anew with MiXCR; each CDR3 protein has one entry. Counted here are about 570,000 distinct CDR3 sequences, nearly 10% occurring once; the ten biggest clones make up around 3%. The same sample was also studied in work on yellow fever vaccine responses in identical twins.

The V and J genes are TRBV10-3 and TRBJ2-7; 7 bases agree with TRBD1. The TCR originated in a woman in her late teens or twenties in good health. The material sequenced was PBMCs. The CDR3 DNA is TGTGCCATCAGTGGGGGAACAGGGGACCGCTACGAGCAGTACTTC. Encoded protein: CAISGGTGDRYEQYF.